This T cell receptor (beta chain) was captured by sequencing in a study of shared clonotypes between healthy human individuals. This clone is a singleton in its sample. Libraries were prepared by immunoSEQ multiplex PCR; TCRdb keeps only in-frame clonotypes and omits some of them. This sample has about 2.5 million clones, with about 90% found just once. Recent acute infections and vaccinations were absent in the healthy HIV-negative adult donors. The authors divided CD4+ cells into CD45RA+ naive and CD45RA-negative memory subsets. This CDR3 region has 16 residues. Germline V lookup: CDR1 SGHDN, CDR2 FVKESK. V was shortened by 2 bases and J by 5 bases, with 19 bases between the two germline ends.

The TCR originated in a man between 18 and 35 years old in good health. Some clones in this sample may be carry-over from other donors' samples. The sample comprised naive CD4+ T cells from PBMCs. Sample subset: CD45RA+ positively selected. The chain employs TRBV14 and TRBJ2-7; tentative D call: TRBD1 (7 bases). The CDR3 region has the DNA TGTGCCAGCAGCCAAAGGAGGGGGCGGGCCTTCAACGAGCAGTACTTC. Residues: CASSQRRGRAFNEQYF.